These 16 T cell receptor beta chains share one sample of origin, sequenced in a study of shared clonotypes between healthy human individuals (dated by TCRdb to between 2020 and 2021). Library construction relied on the immunoSEQ multiplex PCR assay. The table comes from immuneACCESS by way of TCRdb, which keeps in-frame sequences with V and J called. Part of the clones is missing from these tables; in studies checked, under half for an unresolved V gene and the rest for unknown reasons. The sample table contains roughly 640,000 clones; only one count was recorded for around 97% of them. Of the sample, 0.045% to 0.06% falls within the top ten clones. The sequencing sample was made of naive CD4+ T cells sorted from blood. The cell subset or site label of this sample denotes: CD45RA+ positively selected. These receptors originate from a woman aged 30 to 39 in good health.

V usage is TRBV10-3 and J usage is TRBJ1-5; possible D gene TRBD1, 5 bases. Germline V gives CDR1 ENHRY, CDR2 SYGVKD. V was trimmed by 8 bases and J by 5 bases, leaving 13 bases between them. There are 13 residues in the CDR3. The CDR3 nucleotides are TGTGCCATCCGACAGAGTTTAGATCAGCCCCAGCATTTT. Amino acids: CAIRQSLDQPQHF.

The chain links TRBV27 to TRBJ2-4; 8 bases fit TRBD2. The CDR3 consists of 14 residues. The V and J ends lost 5 bases and 7 bases, in that order; junction bases with no gene match: 7. Germline V gene sequence: CDR1 MNHEY, CDR2 SMNVEV (reference sequence). CDR3 protein: CASSPGTSTNIQYF. CDR3 nucleotides: TGTGCCAGCAGTCCCGGGACTAGTACGAACATTCAGTACTTC.

This sequence joins TRBV13 and TRBJ2-5, with TRBD1 matching 9 bases. The tail of the sequence fits TRBJ2-7 better, so the J call may be wrong. Germline V CDR1 and CDR2: PRHDT, FYEKMQ (reference sequence). The CDR3 length is 15 residues. The CDR3 sequence: CASSLRDRAPGEQYF. CDR3 sequence (DNA): TGTGCCAGCAGCCTACGGGACAGGGCCCCTGGCGAGCAGTACTTC.

The chain recombines TRBV5-6 with TRBJ1-1; D is perhaps TRBD1 (6 bases). The V gene lost 1 base and the J gene lost 6 bases, with 13 bases spanning the gap. The CDR3 runs 14 residues. Germline V lookup: CDR1 SGHDT, CDR2 YYEEEE. CDR3 region: CASSLRRGDAEAFF. The CDR3, as DNA: TGTGCCAGCAGCTTGAGGAGGGGGGACGCTGAAGCTTTCTTT.

V and J are TRBV18 and TRBJ1-1; 7 nucleotides match TRBD1. V lost 4 bases, J lost 1 base, and 3 bases stayed unmatched. Germline CDR1 KGHSH, CDR2 LQKENI. The CDR3 sequence is 14 residues long. This chain's CDR3 is CASSQGAGNTEAFF. In DNA form, the CDR3 reads TGTGCCAGCTCACAGGGGGCCGGGAACACTGAAGCTTTCTTT. Filled out from reference TRBV18 and TRBJ1-1, the complete variable domain reads NAGVMQNPRHLVRRRGQEARLRCSPMKGHSHVYWYRQLPEEGLKFMVYLQKENIIDESGMPKERFSAEFPKEGPSILRIQQVVRGDSAAYFCASSQGAGNTEAFFGQGTRLTVV.

The chain links TRBV5-1 to TRBJ2-5, with D possibly being TRBD1 or TRBD2 (5 bases each). The CDR3 is made up of 15 amino acids. CDR1 and CDR2 from the germline V gene are SGHRS and YFSETQ. V gave up 4 bases and J gave up 2 bases, with 15 bases separating them. CDR3 nucleotides: TGCGCCAGCAGCAACCCCGGGACGGGACAAGAGACCCAGTACTTC. Translating it yields CASSNPGTGQETQYF.

V and J are TRBV5-4 and TRBJ1-1; D unresolved. Per germline, CDR1 SGHNT and CDR2 YYREEE (reference sequence). There are 15 residues in the CDR3. V was pared by 3 bases and J by 5 bases, with 17 bases between. CDR3 nucleotides: TGTGCCAGCAGCTCTCCTTTAGGGATCCCAACTGAAGCTTTCTTT. It encodes CASSSPLGIPTEAFF. Drawing the rest from reference TRBV5-4 and TRBJ1-1, the complete variable domain is ETGVTQSPTHLIKTRGQQVTLRCSSQSGHNTVSWYQQALGQGPQFIFQYYREEENGRGNFPPRFSGLQFPNYSSELNVNALELDDSALYLCASSSPLGIPTEAFFGQGTRLTVV.

The chain is built from TRBV6-5 and TRBJ2-1; tentative D call: TRBD2 (5 bases). Trimming removed 8 bases from V and 7 bases from J, with 6 bases in between. The CDR3 sequence is 10 residues long. From germline, CDR1 is MNHEY and CDR2 SVGAGI. DNA of the CDR3: TGTGCCAGCGGAGGAAATGAGCAGTTCTTC. It yields the protein CASGGNEQFF.

The rearrangement links TRBV5-4 to TRBJ2-2; D is tentatively TRBD1 or TRBD2 (5 bases each). The CDR3 covers 14 residues. V lost 2 bases and J 10 bases, leaving 15 bases between the germline ends. Germline V gene data show CDR1 as SGHNT and CDR2 as YYREEE (reference sequence). CDR3 nucleotide sequence: TGTGCCAGCAGCTTCACGGGGCCCCCAGAGGAGCTGTTTTTT. Amino acids: CASSFTGPPEELFF. Filled out from reference TRBV5-4 and TRBJ2-2, the complete variable domain reads ETGVTQSPTHLIKTRGQQVTLRCSSQSGHNTVSWYQQALGQGPQFIFQYYREEENGRGNFPPRFSGLQFPNYSSELNVNALELDDSALYLCASSFTGPPEELFFGEGSRLTVL.

This sequence joins TRBV11-2 and TRBJ2-3; 7 positions agree with TRBD2. The CDR3 spans 15 residues. V trimming: 4 bases; J trimming: 2 bases; junction bases outside the gene matches: 6. Per germline, CDR1 SGHAT and CDR2 FQNNGV. The CDR3 DNA follows: TGTGCCAGCAGCTACCGGACTAGTCTCACAGATACGCAGTATTTT. Amino acids: CASSYRTSLTDTQYF.

The chain recombines TRBV6-5 with TRBJ2-3; D is unresolved. This CDR3 has 15 amino acids. Between the trimmed V and J ends, which lost 4 bases and 5 bases, there was a span of 16 bases. Germline loops: CDR1 MNHEY, CDR2 SVGAGI. The DNA of the CDR3 is TGTGCCAGCAGTTCGGTGCTAGTCAGTAAAGATACGCAGTATTTT. Encoded protein: CASSSVLVSKDTQYF.

The chain has TRBV28 and TRBJ2-1; tentatively, D is TRBD1 (6 bases). Germline CDR1 reads MDHEN; CDR2 reads SYDVKM. The CDR3 contains 14 residues. With 6 bases removed from V and 7 bases from J, the gap between germline ends came to 16 bases. CDR3 DNA: TGTGCCAGCAGAACCCGCTACCAGGGGAATGAGCAGTTCTTC. It is translated as CASRTRYQGNEQFF.

The chain is built from TRBV7-9 and TRBJ2-7, with 14 positions matching TRBD2. CDR3 length: 15 residues. Germline V gives CDR1 SEHNR, CDR2 FQNEAQ (reference sequence). V shed 4 bases and J 6 bases; nucleotides not matched to a gene: 5. The DNA of the CDR3 is TGTGCCAGCAGCTGGGGACTAGCGGGAGTTTCCGAGCAGTACTTC. Protein product: CASSWGLAGVSEQYF.

This chain joins TRBV28 and TRBJ1-5; TRBD1 is a possible D gene (6 bases). Germline CDR1 and CDR2: MDHEN and SYDVKM. CDR3 length: 15 residues. Trimming took off 6 bases at V and 4 bases at J, with 16 bases between the two ends. For the CDR3, the DNA is TGTGCCAGCAGCTCTGGCGGGGGGCGTAATCAGCCCCAGCATTTT. This translates into CASSSGGGRNQPQHF. The variable domain in full, completed from reference TRBV28 and TRBJ1-5, reads DVKVTQSSRYLVKRTGEKVFLECVQDMDHENMFWYRQDPGLGLRLIYFSYDVKMKEKGDIPEGYSVSREKKERFSLILESASTNQTSMYLCASSSGGGRNQPQHFGDGTRLSIL.

This clone was seen only once. Here the CDR3 reads CASSAGQLNTEAFF. In DNA form, the CDR3 reads TGTGCCAGCAGTGCCGGACAGTTGAACACTGAAGCTTTCTTT. The gene calls are TRBV27 and TRBJ1-1, with D possibly matching TRBD1 (6 bases). With 5 bases removed from V and 0 bases from J, the gap between germline ends came to 10 bases. The CDR3 spans 14 residues. Germline V gene lookup returns CDR1 MNHEY and CDR2 SMNVEV (reference sequence).

The chain couples TRBV2 to TRBJ1-3; TRBD1 might be the D (6 bases). The length of the CDR3 is 15 residues. In germline, CDR1 is SNHLY, CDR2 FYNNEI. V shed 6 bases and J shed 0 bases, with 12 bases lying between them. DNA for the CDR3: TGTGCCAGCAGCAGAGGGGACAACTCTGGAAACACCATATATTTT. It yields the protein CASSRGDNSGNTIYF.